The source of this T cell receptor beta chain is a study of post-analysis software for immune sequencing data. Study-wide points: Among about 5 TRBV segments more frequent in patients than controls were TRBV5-6, TRBV5-1 and TRBV20-1.

The V gene lost 7 bases and the J gene lost 5 bases, with 20 bases spanning the gap. Germline values: CDR1 DFQATT, CDR2 SNEGSKA (reference sequence). There are 14 residues in the CDR3. Note on this clonotype: The antigen is unknown.

The TCR beta cDNA libraries contained unique molecular identifiers. TCRdb recomputed calls from the PCR reads with MiXCR, one row per CDR3 protein. Of 600,000 to 700,000 distinct CDR3 sequences detected, around 64% appear once; the ten largest clones hold over 9%. The sequencing input was blood. This chain links TRBV20-1 with TRBJ2-5, with D perhaps TRBD1 or TRBD2 (6 bases each). The clonotype was recovered from a girl aged 2 to 10 with multiple sclerosis. CDR3 residues: CSVPTRGAQETQYF. CDR3 bases: TGCAGTGTTCCCACTAGGGGGGCCCAGGAGACCCAGTACTTC.